The clone carrying this TCR beta chain was recorded a few times. This sample is part of a study of radiation and T cells in renal cell carcinoma. Looking at the study overall: Nephrectomy followed 15 Gy stereotactic body radiation by 4 weeks.

Described time point: blood 2 weeks post-SBRT. The treatment here: 15 Gy SBRT to primary tumor, nephrectomy 4 weeks later. The CDR3 totals 16 residues. In germline, CDR1 is SGHDT, CDR2 YYEEEE. The ends were cut back, 4 bases at V and 3 bases at J, with 16 bases in the middle. Clones were sequenced by immunoSEQ multiplex PCR, and TCRdb holds only the in-frame ones, with some missing. The sample yields 95,000 to 150,000 clones, around 81% seen once. The receptor was isolated from a man over 45 with renal cell carcinoma. This rearrangement joins TRBV5-6 to TRBJ2-2; D tentatively fits TRBD1 or TRBD2 (5 bases each). Here the sequenced sample was blood, taken from a patient whose treatment included radiotherapy and nephrectomy. This CDR3 is CASSSYRMEDTGELFF. Here the CDR3 DNA reads TGTGCCAGCAGCAGTTACAGGATGGAGGACACCGGGGAGCTGTTTTTT.